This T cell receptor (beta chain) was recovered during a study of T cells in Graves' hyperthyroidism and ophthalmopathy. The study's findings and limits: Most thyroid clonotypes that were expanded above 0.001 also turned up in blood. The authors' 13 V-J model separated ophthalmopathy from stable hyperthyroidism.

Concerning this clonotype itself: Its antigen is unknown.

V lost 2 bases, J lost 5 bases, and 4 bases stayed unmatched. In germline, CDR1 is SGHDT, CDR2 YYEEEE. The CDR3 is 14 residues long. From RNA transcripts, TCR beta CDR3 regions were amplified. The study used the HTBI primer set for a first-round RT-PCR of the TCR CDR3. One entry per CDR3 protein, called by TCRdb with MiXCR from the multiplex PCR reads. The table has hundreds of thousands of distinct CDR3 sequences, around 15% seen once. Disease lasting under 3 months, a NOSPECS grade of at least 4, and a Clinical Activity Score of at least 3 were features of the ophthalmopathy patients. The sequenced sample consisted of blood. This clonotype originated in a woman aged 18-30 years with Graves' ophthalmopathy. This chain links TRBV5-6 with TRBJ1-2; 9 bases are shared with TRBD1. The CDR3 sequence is CASSLGQGIYGYTF. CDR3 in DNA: TGTGCCAGCAGCTTAGGACAGGGGATATATGGCTACACCTTC.